This passage covers 24 T cell receptor beta chains from one sample sequenced in a study of blood T cell repertoires in COVID-19. Produced via immunoSEQ multiplex PCR; TCRdb's table is partial and in-frame only. Of hundreds of thousands of clones in the sample, 90% are singletons; the top ten hold about 2.4%. What was sequenced was PBMCs or T cells enriched from blood (not recorded which). Receptors originate from a man between 60 and 75 years old who had recovered from COVID-19.

The chain recombines TRBV10-3 with TRBJ1-2; D might be TRBD1 (6 bases). The germline gives CDR1 ENHRY, CDR2 SYGVKD. V lost 2 bases and J lost 4, with 17 bases in between. The CDR3 has 16 residues. CDR3 in DNA: TGTGCCATCAGTGAGGGCCCCCCACAGGGCTTCTATGGCTACACCTTC. It translates to CAISEGPPQGFYGYTF.

The chain employs TRBV11-3 and TRBJ2-3; D is possibly TRBD2 (6 bases). V lost 7 bases and J lost 4, with 18 bases in between. CDR1 is SGHNT and CDR2 is YENEEA in the germline V gene. The CDR3 is 15 amino acids. The DNA of the CDR3 is TGTGCCAGCACCCCGCGTGGCGGGATGTCAGATACGCAGTATTTT. Translated: CASTPRGGMSDTQYF. The variable domain in full, with the rest retrieved from reference TRBV11-3 and TRBJ2-3, is EAGVVQSPRYKIIEKKQPVAFWCNPISGHNTLYWYLQNLGQGPELLIRYENEEAVDDSQLPKDRFSAERLKGVDSTLKIQPAELGDSAVYLCASTPRGGMSDTQYFGPGTRLTVL.

V and J are TRBV18 and TRBJ1-6, with D possibly being TRBD1 (5 bases). Germline V gene lookup returns CDR1 KGHSH and CDR2 LQKENI. The ends were cut back, 3 bases at V and 2 bases at J, with 11 bases in the middle. The CDR3 spans 16 residues. The CDR3 protein is CASSPGRQTYNSPLHF. CDR3 DNA sequence: TGTGCCAGCTCACCCGGGAGACAGACCTATAATTCACCCCTCCACTTT.

Written as DNA, the CDR3 is TGTGCCAGCAGCCTACAGGGCAACACCGGGGAGCTGTTTTTT. Protein sequence: CASSLQGNTGELFF. The genes are TRBV7-3 and TRBJ2-2, with D perhaps matching TRBD1 (6 bases). The V gene's germline CDR1 is SGHTA and CDR2 FQGTGA. This CDR3 region has 14 residues. V dropped 5 bases and J dropped 2 bases, with 9 bases sitting between them.

V is TRBV24-1 and J is TRBJ2-7; 12 bases match TRBD1. Germline CDR1 reads KGHDR; CDR2 reads SFDVKD. The CDR3 runs 15 residues. V shed 4 bases, J shed 5 bases, and the junction held 5 bases outside the gene matches. CDR3 loop: CATSEGTGGRNEQYF. The CDR3 nucleotides read TGTGCCACCAGTGAAGGGACAGGGGGCCGGAACGAGCAGTACTTC.

CDR3: CAWSVNRDTVYTF. The CDR3 coding sequence is TGTGCCTGGAGTGTAAATCGGGACACTGTCTACACCTTC. V is TRBV30 and J is TRBJ1-2; tentative D call: TRBD1 (6 bases). From germline, CDR1 is GTSNPN and CDR2 SVGIG (reference sequence). Trimming removed 0 bases at V and 10 bases at J, with 15 bases between. The CDR3 is 13 amino acids.

The chain uses TRBV2 and TRBJ1-2; 8 nucleotides align to TRBD1. Germline loops: CDR1 SNHLY, CDR2 FYNNEI. The trim removed 6 bases at V and 7 bases at J, leaving 10 bases unmatched. The CDR3 is 14 residues long. The CDR3 sequence: CASSELGTGPGYTF. In nucleotides, the CDR3 is TGTGCCAGCAGCGAACTCGGGACAGGACCTGGCTACACCTTC.

CDR3 amino acids: CASSPYNEQFF. In nucleotides, the CDR3 is TGTGCCAGCAGCCCTTACAATGAGCAGTTCTTC. The chain employs TRBV7-2 and TRBJ2-1; D unclear. This CDR3 spans 11 amino acids. With 5 bases removed from V and 4 bases from J, the gap between germline ends came to 3 bases. The germline V gene has CDR1 SGHTA and CDR2 FQGNSA.

The rearrangement joins TRBV2 to TRBJ2-5; TRBD1 matches 7 bases. The CDR3 loop spans 15 amino acids. Germline CDR1 is SNHLY and CDR2 is FYNNEI. Unmatched junction bases numbered 5, after V lost 2 bases and J lost 2 bases. CDR3 in amino acids: CASSERGTDQETQYF. CDR3 coding DNA: TGTGCCAGCAGTGAAAGGGGGACAGATCAAGAGACCCAGTACTTC.

V gene TRBV2 combines with J gene TRBJ2-7; TRBD2 agrees at 11 bases. Germline V lookup: CDR1 SNHLY, CDR2 FYNNEI. This CDR3 is built from 14 residues. V was pared by 5 bases and J by 2 bases, with 2 bases of the junction left unmatched. The CDR3 bases are TGTGCCAGCAGTAAACTAGCGGGAGCCTACGAGCAGTACTTC. This sequence encodes CASSKLAGAYEQYF.

This chain connects TRBV12-3 or TRBV12-4 to TRBJ2-5; 8 bases are shared with TRBD1. J was trimmed by 7 bases and V by 9 bases; bases with no gene match: 10. This CDR3 is 13 amino acids long. The CDR3 nucleotides are TGTGCCAGTACTACTTCCCAGGGGGCGACCCAGTACTTC. It is translated as CASTTSQGATQYF.

This chain joins TRBV6-5 and TRBJ1-2, with D possibly TRBD1 on 6 matching bases. V was shortened by 6 bases and J by 2 bases, with 13 bases between the two germline ends. This CDR3 comprises 14 residues. CDR1 is MNHEY and CDR2 is SVGAGI in the germline V gene. CDR3 amino acids: CASRTGITNYGYTF. As DNA, the CDR3 is TGTGCCAGCAGAACAGGGATTACGAACTATGGCTACACCTTC.

The chain has TRBV27 and TRBJ2-3; D perhaps matches TRBD2 (7 bases). Germline V CDR1 and CDR2: MNHEY, SMNVEV (reference sequence). CDR3 size: 14 residues. Trimming left V 3 bases short and J 4 bases short, with 11 bases between. The CDR3, as DNA: TGTGCCAGCAGTTTGGGGGGGCTTGCAGATACGCAGTATTTT. This gives the protein CASSLGGLADTQYF.

The rearrangement joins TRBV18 to TRBJ2-7; TRBD2 matches at 11 bases. Germline V lookup: CDR1 KGHSH, CDR2 LQKENI. There are 15 residues in the CDR3. V trimming: 4 bases; J trimming: 4 bases; junction bases outside the gene matches: 6. DNA of the CDR3: TGTGCCAGCTCACGGGGGCTAGCGGGAGGATACGAGCAGTACTTC. Translating gives CASSRGLAGGYEQYF.

About this clone itself: At one boundary the junction diverges from the germline segment, which might be a read error. The rearrangement joins TRBV3-1 (or the pseudogene TRBV3-2) to TRBJ2-5; D is tentatively TRBD1 or TRBD2 (7 bases each). The germline V gene encodes CDR1 LGHDT and CDR2 YNNKEL (reference sequence). The CDR3 extends over 14 amino acids. This CDR3 is CASGQGGNQETQYF. CDR3 nucleotide sequence: TGTGCCAGCGGCCAGGGGGGGAACCAAGAGACCCAGTACTTC.

J is TRBJ1-5 and V is TRBV6-5; D gene unclear. The germline gives CDR1 MNHEY, CDR2 SVGAGI. Trimming pared 0 bases from V and 4 bases from J, leaving 4 bases between. The CDR3 spans 13 residues. CDR3 in amino acids: CASSYSSNQPQHF. DNA of the CDR3: TGTGCCAGCAGTTACTCGAGTAATCAGCCCCAGCATTTT.

J is TRBJ1-1 and V is TRBV6-6, with TRBD1 matching over 7 bases. The germline V gene encodes CDR1 MNHNY and CDR2 SVGAGI (reference sequence). V trimming: 8 bases; J trimming: 5 bases; junction bases outside the gene matches: 11. The CDR3 is made up of 14 amino acids. The CDR3 nucleotides read TGTGCCAGCTCCCCTCGGACAGGTGGGACTGAAGCTTTCTTT. It translates to CASSPRTGGTEAFF.

The chain is built from TRBV4-3 and TRBJ1-2; D uncertain. Germline V gene lookup returns CDR1 LGHNA and CDR2 YSLEER. V was shortened by 0 bases and J by 8 bases, with 13 bases between the two germline ends. The CDR3 has 14 residues. The CDR3 DNA follows: TGCGCCAGCAGCCAAGATGAGGGAAGGCGGGGCTACACCTTC. It is translated as CASSQDEGRRGYTF.

This chain uses TRBV12-3 or TRBV12-4 with TRBJ2-7, with D possibly TRBD1 on 5 matching bases. The V end lost 4 bases, the J end lost 5 bases, and 9 bases lay between the germline ends. CDR3 length: 12 amino acids. CDR3: CASSSGSHEQYF. DNA of the CDR3: TGTGCCAGCAGTTCAGGGTCCCACGAGCAGTACTTC.

Only one count was recorded for this clone. The rearrangement uses TRBV5-1 and TRBJ2-7, with D uncertain. CDR3 length: 14 residues. Trimming pared 4 bases from V and 0 bases from J, leaving 11 bases between. The germline gives CDR1 SGHRS, CDR2 YFSETQ. CDR3 sequence (DNA): TGCGCCAGCAGCGCGACACCTACCTCCTACGAGCAGTACTTC. Translated, it gives CASSATPTSYEQYF.

The V call is TRBV5-4, the J call TRBJ1-1; 8 bases align to TRBD1. The CDR3 runs to 14 residues. From germline, CDR1 is SGHNT and CDR2 YYREEE (reference sequence). V lost 4 bases to trimming and J lost 5 bases; unmatched junction nucleotides: 7. The DNA of the CDR3 is TGTGCCAGCAGCCTGCAGGGGGCGCGAACTGAAGCTTTCTTT. The encoded protein is CASSLQGARTEAFF.

This clone was counted a few times. This chain joins TRBV2 and TRBJ2-7; no reliable D call. From germline, CDR1 is SNHLY and CDR2 FYNNEI. The CDR3 has 14 residues. Trimming took off 6 bases at V and 9 bases at J, with 21 bases between the two ends. CDR3 in DNA: TGTGCCAGCAGGGAACGAGCAGGCAACGCACGGCAGTACTTC. Translation: CASRERAGNARQYF.

The chain links TRBV19 to TRBJ2-7, with 11 bases that match TRBD2. J gave up 6 bases and V 6 bases, and 7 bases lay outside the gene matches. The germline gives CDR1 LNHDA, CDR2 SQIVND (reference sequence). The CDR3 has 14 residues. CDR3 sequence reads: CASRNSGRAGEQYF. As DNA, the CDR3 is TGTGCCAGTAGGAATAGCGGGAGGGCTGGCGAGCAGTACTTC.

V and J are TRBV19 and TRBJ2-1; 8 nucleotides line up with TRBD2. Germline V gene sequence: CDR1 LNHDA, CDR2 SQIVND (reference sequence). The CDR3 has 13 residues. Unmatched junction bases numbered 6, after V lost 8 bases and J lost 6 bases. The DNA for the CDR3 is TGTGCCAGTGGTGCTAGCGGGTCCAATGAGCAGTTCTTC. This translates into CASGASGSNEQFF.